The clone carrying this T cell receptor beta chain was detected only a few times. The data are from a study of control samples from healthy donors and cancer patients. Germline loops: CDR1 ENHRY, CDR2 SYGVKD. The CDR3 loop spans 11 amino acids. V lost 8 bases, J lost 7 bases, and 9 bases lay in between. The assay was immunoSEQ multiplex PCR, and TCRdb's table has in-frame clones only and misses some. The profile shows approximately 40,000 clones, roughly 65% of them singletons. Sequenced: formalin-fixed, paraffin-embedded tissue. The clonotype was recovered from a male donor with melanoma. The chain couples TRBV10-3 to TRBJ2-1, with no clear D. For the CDR3, the DNA is TGTGCCATCTCGTTGGGGAATGAGCAGTTCTTC. It translates to CAISLGNEQFF.